These T cell receptor beta chains were read from a single sample in a study of blood T cell repertoires in COVID-19. Assay used: immunoSEQ multiplex PCR; TCRdb lists only in-frame clones, some missing. The sample lists roughly 80,000 clones; 90% to 95% were seen once. Sequenced sample: peripheral blood. The receptors were gathered from a man in his sixties with acute or convalescent COVID-19. CDR3s include the opening cysteine and the closing phenylalanine or tryptophan. Each record gives: clone size, CDR3 length, V gene, D gene, J gene, CDR3 DNA, CDR3 protein. A D gene is named only where the DNA matches it firmly. The size of a clone is reported for some rows only, either as once, few or many, or as a class for expanded clones.

>-|14|TRBV5-1|TRBD1|TRBJ2-3
TGCGCCAGCAGCCCGGAGACAGGGATAGATACGCAGTATTTT
CASSPETGIDTQYF
>-|18|TRBV27|TRBD1|TRBJ1-1
TGTGCCAGCAGTTTGGGGTGGAGGGGGCAACGGGAAAACACTGAAGCTTTCTTT
CASSLGWRGQRENTEAFF
>few|16|TRBV4-2|TRBD2|TRBJ2-4
TGTGCCAGCAGCCAGGGTACGGGAGGGCCGGAAAACATTCAGTACTTC
CASSQGTGGPENIQYF
>-|15|TRBV18|-|TRBJ2-1
TGTGCCAGCTCACCGGTAGTACGCTTTGGCAATGAGCAGTTCTTC
CASSPVVRFGNEQFF
>-|13|TRBV12-3/TRBV12-4|-|TRBJ1-1
TGTGCCAGCAGTTTGGGCAGGGGCACTGAAGCTTTCTTT
CASSLGRGTEAFF
>-|13|TRBV10-1|-|TRBJ2-3
TGCGCCAGCAGTGAGAGTGGCTCTTATACGCAGTATTTT
CASSESGSYTQYF
>-|15|TRBV6-2/TRBV6-3|-|TRBJ2-4
TGTGCCAGCAGTTACAGGGGCTGGACCAAAAACATTCAGTACTTC
CASSYRGWTKNIQYF
>-|13|TRBV27|-|TRBJ1-5
TGTGCCAGCAGTTTATCGAGGCGTACGGCCCAGCATTTT
CASSLSRRTAQHF
>-|15|TRBV4-3|TRBD1|TRBJ2-7
TGCGCCAGCAGCCGGGACAGGTCCCCGACCTACGAGCAGTACTTC
CASSRDRSPTYEQYF
>-|13|TRBV19|-|TRBJ1-2
TGTGCCAGTAGCTTAGTACGTGACTATGGCTACACCTTC
CASSLVRDYGYTF
>-|13|TRBV20-1|-|TRBJ2-7
TGCAGTGCTAGTCGACAGGAATTCTACGAGCAGTACTTC
CSASRQEFYEQYF
>-|14|TRBV19|-|TRBJ1-5
TGTGCCAGTAGTATTGGTGAACGGGGTCAGCCCCAGCATTTT
CASSIGERGQPQHF
>-|15|TRBV6-5|-|TRBJ1-1
TGTGCCAGCAGTTACTCGATGCTGGGGAGCGCTGAAGCTTTCTTT
CASSYSMLGSAEAFF
>-|12|TRBV12-3/TRBV12-4|-|TRBJ1-6
TGTGCCAGCAGTTTATTAAATTCACCCCTCCACTTT
CASSLLNSPLHF
>-|15|TRBV5-1|-|TRBJ1-3
TGCGCCAGCAGCTTACAGGGTTTATCTGGAAACACCATATATTTT
CASSLQGLSGNTIYF
>-|15|TRBV5-1|-|TRBJ1-1
TGCGCCAGCAGCTTAACCGGGACATCGAACACTGAAGCTTTCTTT
CASSLTGTSNTEAFF
>-|14|TRBV19|TRBD2|TRBJ2-5
TGTGCCACCCGGACTAGCGGGAGACTGGGGACCCAGTACTTC
CATRTSGRLGTQYF
>-|13|TRBV19|TRBD2|TRBJ2-4
TGTGCCACCCGGGAGGGGCGTGGAAACATTCAGTACTTC
CATREGRGNIQYF
>once|14|TRBV5-4|-|TRBJ1-2
TGTGCCAGCAGCTGGCAGGGGACTAACTATGGCTACACCTTC
CASSWQGTNYGYTF
>-|12|TRBV2|-|TRBJ2-7
TGTGCCTCTCAATCGGGCTCCTACGAGCAGTACTTC
CASQSGSYEQYF
>-|16|TRBV19|-|TRBJ1-6
TGTGCCAGTAGGAAGGGACTGCGCTCCTATAATTCACCCCTCCACTTT
CASRKGLRSYNSPLHF
>-|14|TRBV7-8|-|TRBJ2-7
TGTGCCAGCAGTCCTAGATTAAACGGCGACGAGCAGTACTTC
CASSPRLNGDEQYF
>-|15|TRBV9|-|TRBJ1-4
TGTGCCAGCAGCCCCTCTTCCGGGGCTAATGAAAAACTGTTTTTT
CASSPSSGANEKLFF
>-|15|TRBV7-9|-|TRBJ2-7
TGTGCCAGCAGCCTGGGACCGGAGGGCCTCTACGAGCAGTACTTC
CASSLGPEGLYEQYF
>-|13|TRBV19|-|TRBJ1-1
TGTGCCAGTAGTACTACAGGGTCCACTGAAGCTTTCTTT
CASSTTGSTEAFF
>-|13|TRBV27|-|TRBJ2-1
TGTGCCAGCAGTCCACTCACGGTGGATGAGCAGTTCTTC
CASSPLTVDEQFF
>-|17|TRBV6-2/TRBV6-3|TRBD1|TRBJ1-5
TGTGCCAGCAGTTACGCGGCAGGGACAGGGGGCAATCAGCCCCAGCATTTT
CASSYAAGTGGNQPQHF
>-|13|TRBV3-1/TRBV3-2|-|TRBJ1-1
TGTGCCAGCAGCCAAGTTAGGAACACTGAAGCTTTCTTT
CASSQVRNTEAFF
>-|16|TRBV19|TRBD2|TRBJ2-1
TGTGCCAGTAGTTACCGCGCTAGCGGGCGGTACAATGAGCAGTTCTTC
CASSYRASGRYNEQFF
>-|13|TRBV6-5|-|TRBJ1-5
TGTGCCACCGACCTTGGGGGGATTCAGCCCCAGCATTTT
CATDLGGIQPQHF
>once|15|TRBV3-1/TRBV3-2|TRBD2|TRBJ2-1
TGTGCCAGCAGCGTCTTAGGGAGGGGCTACAATGAGCAGTTCTTC
CASSVLGRGYNEQFF
>-|14|TRBV6-2/TRBV6-3|TRBD1|TRBJ2-7
TGTGCCAGCAGTCTTCGGACAGGGAACTTCGAGCAGTACTTC
CASSLRTGNFEQYF
>-|16|TRBV4-2|TRBD1|TRBJ1-4
TGTGCCAGCAGCCAAGATGGACAGGCGCGAAATGAAAAACTGTTTTTT
CASSQDGQARNEKLFF
>-|13|TRBV7-2|-|TRBJ2-1
TGTGCCAGCAGTTGGGGCTATTACAATGAGCAGTTCTTC
CASSWGYYNEQFF
>-|16|TRBV5-1|TRBD2|TRBJ2-1
TGCGCCAGCAGCCTCCGGACTAGCGGGAGTTTCGATGAGCAGTTCTTC
CASSLRTSGSFDEQFF
>-|17|TRBV4-3|TRBD1|TRBJ2-6
TGCGCCAGCAGCCTAGGGACAGGTTCAGAACGGGCCAACGTCCTGACTTTC
CASSLGTGSERANVLTF
>-|14|TRBV7-2|-|TRBJ2-7
TGTGCCAGCAGCTTATCCCGCGGGACCTACGAGCAGTACTTC
CASSLSRGTYEQYF
>-|13|TRBV6-5|-|TRBJ2-2
TGTGCCAGCAGCCCAGTCGGGGTCGGGGAGCTGTTTTTT
CASSPVGVGELFF
>-|16|TRBV3-1/TRBV3-2|-|TRBJ1-4
TGTGCCAGCAGCCAAGAAACCGGGACTGGGGATGAAAAACTGTTTTTT
CASSQETGTGDEKLFF
>-|15|TRBV29-1|-|TRBJ1-1
TGCAGCGCGTCACAGGATACGTCGATGAACACTGAAGCTTTCTTT
CSASQDTSMNTEAFF
>-|15|TRBV28|-|TRBJ2-7
TGTGCCAGCAGTTACCGCAGGGGCGACTCCTACGAGCAGTACTTC
CASSYRRGDSYEQYF
>-|12|TRBV19|-|TRBJ2-1
TGTGCCAGTAGTCCAGGGAACAGGGATCCGTTCTTC
CASSPGNRDPFF
>-|14|TRBV29-1|-|TRBJ1-4
TGCAGCGTTGGTCCGGGGGGCCCAAATGAAAAACTGTTTTTT
CSVGPGGPNEKLFF
>-|13|TRBV12-3/TRBV12-4|TRBD2|TRBJ2-7
TGTGCCAGCAGCGGGACTAGCGGGGAACCCCAGTACTTC
CASSGTSGEPQYF
>-|16|TRBV7-9|-|TRBJ2-2
TGTGCCAGCAGCCCCACCAGAGGCAGGGGAACCGGGGAGCTGTTTTTT
CASSPTRGRGTGELFF
>-|16|TRBV5-4|TRBD1|TRBJ1-5
TGTGCCAGCAGCCTGTGGGGACAGGGTGCAAATCAGCCCCAGCATTTT
CASSLWGQGANQPQHF
>-|16|TRBV6-6|TRBD2|TRBJ2-3
TGTGCCAGCAGTTACTCGGATAGCGGGAGAACAGATACGCAGTATTTT
CASSYSDSGRTDTQYF
>-|15|TRBV10-1|TRBD1|TRBJ2-7
TGCGCCAGCAGTGACACCGGGACAGGGATCTACGAGCAGTACTTC
CASSDTGTGIYEQYF
>-|20|TRBV9|TRBD2|TRBJ2-1
TGTGCCAGCAGCCCTGGGAGGGGTAGCGGGAGCGCTAGCTCCTACAATGAGCAGTTCTTC
CASSPGRGSGSASSYNEQFF
>-|16|TRBV9|-|TRBJ2-2
TGTGCCAGCAGCGTAGGCGGGACGCCGAACGGCGGGGAGCTGTTTTTT
CASSVGGTPNGGELFF
>-|13|TRBV6-4|-|TRBJ2-3
TGTGCCAGCAGTGGCGGGAGCACAGATACGCAGTATTTT
CASSGGSTDTQYF
>-|12|TRBV30|TRBD1|TRBJ1-2
TGTGCCTGGAGTCAGGGGGTCAATGGCTACACCTTC
CAWSQGVNGYTF